This T cell receptor beta chain came from a study of blood T cell repertoires in COVID-19. For the study at large: There were acute and convalescent COVID-19 samples, and they came from the United States, Italy and Spain.

The protocol was immunoSEQ multiplex PCR, while the TCRdb copy is restricted to in-frame clones and leaves out a portion. The profile shows about 170,000 clones, around 80% of them singletons. Germline V gives CDR1 ENHRY, CDR2 SYGVKD. This CDR3 spans 21 amino acids. The V and J ends lost 4 bases and 1 base, in that order; junction bases with no gene match: 20. The chain links TRBV10-3 to TRBJ2-2, with 8 nucleotides matching TRBD2. This receptor was identified in a woman aged 65 to 85 with COVID-19, enrolled during active disease. Sequenced: peripheral blood. This chain's CDR3 is CAISVYFGSGDLSLNTGELFF. For the CDR3, the DNA is TGTGCCATCAGTGTTTATTTTGGTAGCGGGGATCTATCCCTGAACACCGGGGAGCTGTTTTTT.